The 20 T cell receptor beta chains in this list originate from one sample, sequenced in a study of T cells in Graves' hyperthyroidism and ophthalmopathy. The CDR3 regions of TCR beta were amplified from RNA transcripts. Researchers ran a first-round RT-PCR on the TCR CDR3 using the HTBI primer set. TCRdb re-called the multiplex PCR reads through MiXCR, storing one row per CDR3 protein. This sample yields about half a million distinct CDR3 sequences, of which about 20% are seen a single time; roughly 50% belongs to the top ten. Sequencing used blood. The receptor set was obtained from a man in his forties with Graves' ophthalmopathy.

This clonotype was seen at least ten times. V gene TRBV7-8 combines with J gene TRBJ2-7; TRBD1 might be the D (5 bases). Trimming pared 7 bases from V and 3 bases from J, leaving 16 bases between. Looked up from germline, CDR1 is SGHVS and CDR2 is FQNEAQ. The CDR3 contains 14 residues. The CDR3 region is CASTESRVDYEQYF. The CDR3 nucleotides are TGTGCCAGCACTGAAAGCAGGGTGGACTACGAGCAGTACTTC.

The chain carries TRBV5-1 and TRBJ2-2; 8 nucleotides line up with TRBD2. The V gene's germline CDR1 is SGHRS and CDR2 YFSETQ. This CDR3 region has 17 residues. Trimming cost V 4 bases and J 4 bases; bases outside gene matches: 12. CDR3 in DNA: TGCGCCAGCAGCCAGAAGGCGGGGGGCGCAAGCACCGGGGAGCTGTTTTTT. This codes for CASSQKAGGASTGELFF.

This clonotype was recorded a few times. V and J are TRBV20-1 and TRBJ1-2; D unresolved. The germline V gene has CDR1 DFQATT and CDR2 SNEGSKA (reference sequence). This CDR3 is built from 14 residues. With 2 bases removed from V and 6 bases from J, the gap between germline ends came to 16 bases. The CDR3 sequence is CSARRGATLDGYTF. For the CDR3, the DNA is TGCAGTGCTAGAAGAGGAGCTACCCTCGATGGCTACACCTTC.

The chain uses TRBV27 and TRBJ2-2, with 12 bases fitting TRBD2. CDR1 is MNHEY and CDR2 is SMNVEV in the germline V gene (reference sequence). This CDR3 contains 17 residues. Trimming took 3 bases from V and 7 from J; bases not matched to a gene: 9. CDR3 coding DNA: TGTGCCAGCAGTTTCAGGGTGACTAGCGGGAGCATCGGGGAGCTGTTTTTT. It codes for CASSFRVTSGSIGELFF.

This clonotype was observed at least ten times. The rearrangement links TRBV10-3 to TRBJ2-5; D not certain. V gave up 0 bases and J gave up 4 bases, with 9 bases separating them. There are 14 residues in the CDR3. From germline, CDR1 is ENHRY and CDR2 SYGVKD. The CDR3 coding sequence is TGTGCCATCAGTGAGTCAAAGGGAAGAGAGACCCAGTACTTC. Amino acids: CAISESKGRETQYF.

This clonotype has ten or more counts. The rearrangement joins TRBV2 to TRBJ2-1; 8 positions agree with TRBD2. V lost 7 bases and J lost 6; bases outside the gene matches: 8. Germline V gene data show CDR1 as SNHLY and CDR2 as FYNNEI. CDR3 length: 14 amino acids. The CDR3 loop is CASTERELGNEQFF. CDR3 in DNA: TGTGCCAGCACTGAGCGGGAGTTGGGCAATGAGCAGTTCTTC.

In its sample, this clonotype was seen a few times. V and J are TRBV6-2 or TRBV6-3 and TRBJ2-2; a possible D gene is TRBD1 (7 bases). The CDR3 consists of 15 residues. Per germline, CDR1 MNHEY and CDR2 SVGEGT. The V and J ends lost 6 bases and 3 bases respectively, with 14 bases between them. The DNA for the CDR3 is TGTGCCAGCAGGATAACAGGGGACTACACCGGGGAGCTGTTTTTT. This sequence encodes CASRITGDYTGELFF.

This chain links TRBV7-2 with TRBJ2-3; the match to TRBD2 covers 13 bases. J gave up 4 bases and V 5 bases, and 6 bases lay outside the gene matches. The V gene's germline CDR1 is SGHTA and CDR2 FQGNSA. The CDR3 consists of 16 residues. DNA of the CDR3: TGTGCCAGCAGCCCGGGACTAGCGGGGCCGGCAGATACGCAGTATTTT. Translation gives CASSPGLAGPADTQYF.

This clonotype was counted only a few times. The CDR3 loop reads CASSPRQTGLGTEAFF. The CDR3 nucleotides are TGTGCCAGCTCACCCCGACAGACCGGGTTGGGGACTGAAGCTTTCTTT. This chain connects TRBV18 to TRBJ1-1; a weak D match, TRBD1 (5 bases). V lost 3 bases, J lost 5 bases, and 19 bases lay in between. Per the germline V gene, CDR1 is KGHSH and CDR2 is LQKENI. This CDR3 comprises 16 residues.

This clonotype was seen repeatedly, ten times or more. The chain links TRBV28 to TRBJ2-1; 13 nucleotides agree with TRBD2. The CDR3 extends over 15 amino acids. From germline, CDR1 is MDHEN and CDR2 SYDVKM. V was clipped by 8 bases and J by 7 bases; unmatched bases: 8. The CDR3 DNA is TGTGCCAGCGTGCCCGAACTAGCGGGAGGGAATGAGCAGTTCTTC. Protein: CASVPELAGGNEQFF.

This clonotype was seen a handful of times. The CDR3 region is CASRQVADEYEQYF. The CDR3 DNA is TGTGCCAGCAGACAGGTCGCTGATGAATACGAGCAGTACTTC. V gene TRBV7-8 combines with J gene TRBJ2-7, with D perhaps TRBD1 (5 bases). Trimming took off 6 bases at V and 4 bases at J, with 16 bases between the two ends. In germline, CDR1 is SGHVS, CDR2 FQNEAQ. The CDR3 consists of 14 residues.

This clonotype has more than one count but fewer than ten. The chain carries TRBV5-6 and TRBJ2-5; 9 nucleotides match TRBD2. V lost 2 bases to trimming and J lost 3 bases; unmatched junction nucleotides: 5. Germline loops: CDR1 SGHDT, CDR2 YYEEEE. The CDR3 consists of 15 residues. CDR3 bases: TGTGCCAGCAGCTTCCCGCGGGAGGGGGAAGAGACCCAGTACTTC. As protein: CASSFPREGEETQYF.

The sample holds a few counts of this clonotype. V and J are TRBV5-6 and TRBJ1-5, with 10 bases matching TRBD1. From germline, CDR1 is SGHDT and CDR2 YYEEEE. V lost 4 bases and J lost 3; bases outside the gene matches: 7. This CDR3 is 16 amino acids long. CDR3 region: CASSTGTGVFNQPQHF. CDR3 nucleotides: TGTGCCAGCAGCACCGGGACAGGGGTCTTCAATCAGCCCCAGCATTTT.

This clonotype was detected only a few times. This chain joins TRBV7-9 and TRBJ1-2; 7 bases are shared with TRBD1. Trimming removed 3 bases from V and 5 bases from J; junction bases left unmatched: 9. CDR3 length: 15 residues. Germline assignment: CDR1 SEHNR and CDR2 FQNEAQ (reference sequence). CDR3 coding DNA: TGTGCCAGCAGCTTCGTCGTGGGACAGAGATATGGCTACACCTTC. Protein sequence: CASSFVVGQRYGYTF.

This clonotype was observed a few times. The V call is TRBV20-1, the J call TRBJ1-5; D might be TRBD1 (6 bases). Germline V CDR1 and CDR2: DFQATT, SNEGSKA (reference sequence). The ends were cut back, 3 bases at V and 4 bases at J, with 10 bases in the middle. The CDR3 is 13 residues long. CDR3 DNA: TGCAGTGCTAGGACAGGAAATAATCAGCCCCAGCATTTT. It is translated as CSARTGNNQPQHF.

The V call is TRBV5-5, the J call TRBJ2-7; 9 bases fit TRBD1. Germline loops: CDR1 SGHKS, CDR2 YYEKEE (reference sequence). This CDR3 is 15 amino acids long. Trimming cost V 0 bases and J 3 bases; bases outside gene matches: 4. The CDR3 is CASSLAGQGLYEQYF. The CDR3, as DNA: TGTGCCAGCAGCTTGGCCGGACAGGGGCTCTACGAGCAGTACTTC.

This sequence joins TRBV3-2 and TRBJ2-4; the DNA was not compared with TRBD2, the D call given in the table. TRBV3-2 is described as a pseudogene. The CDR3 extends over 17 amino acids. In nucleotides, the CDR3 is TGTGCCAGCCCGAATCCCGCCTTTCAGGTCAACAAAAACATTCAGTACTTC. Translating gives CASPNPAFQVNKNIQYF.

This clonotype was seen only a few times. The genes are TRBV19 and TRBJ1-5; D ambiguous. CDR1 LNHDA and CDR2 SQIVND come from the germline V gene (reference sequence). V gave up 3 bases and J gave up 4 bases, with 7 bases separating them. The CDR3 length is 13 residues. The CDR3 sequence: CASSMGVNQPQHF. In DNA form, the CDR3 reads TGTGCCAGTAGTATGGGAGTAAATCAGCCCCAGCATTTT.

This clonotype was counted between two and nine times. The chain carries TRBV28 and TRBJ2-5; a possible D gene is TRBD2 (5 bases). CDR3 size: 12 residues. CDR1 is MDHEN and CDR2 is SYDVKM in the germline V gene. V dropped 8 bases and J dropped 4 bases, with 11 bases sitting between them. The chain's CDR3 is CASGSGLETQYF. The CDR3 bases are TGTGCCAGCGGGAGTGGGTTAGAGACCCAGTACTTC.

This clonotype showed up just a few times. The chain recombines TRBV5-1 with TRBJ1-1; maybe TRBD1 (5 bases). Trimming removed 4 bases at V and 1 base at J, with 14 bases between. The CDR3 has 15 residues. Germline V gene sequence: CDR1 SGHRS, CDR2 YFSETQ. CDR3 coding DNA: TGCGCCAGCAGCCCACCACAGGTTCCGAACACTGAAGCTTTCTTT. Translation gives CASSPPQVPNTEAFF.